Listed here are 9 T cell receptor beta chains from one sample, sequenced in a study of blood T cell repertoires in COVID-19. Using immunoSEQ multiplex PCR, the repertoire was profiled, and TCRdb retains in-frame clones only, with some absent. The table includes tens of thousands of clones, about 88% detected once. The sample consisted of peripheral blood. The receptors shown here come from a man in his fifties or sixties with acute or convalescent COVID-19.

CDR3 in amino acids: CASSDRRLEKLFF. The CDR3 DNA sequence: TGTGCCAGCTCTGACAGACGGTTAGAAAAACTGTTTTTT. The chain uses TRBV27 and TRBJ1-4; possibly TRBD1 for D (5 bases). The CDR3 is 13 residues long. V lost 8 bases and J 8 bases, leaving 15 bases between the germline ends. The V gene's germline CDR1 is MNHEY and CDR2 SMNVEV (reference sequence).

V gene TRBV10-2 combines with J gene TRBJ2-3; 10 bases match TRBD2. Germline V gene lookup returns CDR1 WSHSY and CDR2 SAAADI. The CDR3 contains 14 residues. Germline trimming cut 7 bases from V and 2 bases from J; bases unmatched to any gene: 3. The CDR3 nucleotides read TGCGCCAGCACTCTAGCGGGGGACACAGATACGCAGTATTTT. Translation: CASTLAGDTDTQYF.

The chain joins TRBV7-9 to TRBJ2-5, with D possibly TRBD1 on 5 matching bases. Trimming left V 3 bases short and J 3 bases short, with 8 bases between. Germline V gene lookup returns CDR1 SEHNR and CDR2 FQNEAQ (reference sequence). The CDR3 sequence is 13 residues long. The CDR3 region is CASSFGQEETQYF. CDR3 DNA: TGTGCCAGCAGCTTCGGACAAGAAGAGACCCAGTACTTC.

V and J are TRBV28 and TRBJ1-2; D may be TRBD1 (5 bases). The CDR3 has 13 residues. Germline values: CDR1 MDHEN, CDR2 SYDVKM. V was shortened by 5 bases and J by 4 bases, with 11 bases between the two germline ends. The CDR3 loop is CASSPGTFYGYTF. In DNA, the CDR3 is TGTGCCAGCAGTCCCGGGACTTTCTATGGCTACACCTTC.

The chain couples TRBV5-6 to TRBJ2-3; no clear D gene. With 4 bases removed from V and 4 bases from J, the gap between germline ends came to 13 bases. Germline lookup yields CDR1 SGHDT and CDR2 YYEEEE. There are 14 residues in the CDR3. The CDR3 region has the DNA TGTGCCAGCAGCCTGGACCCACGGGCAGATACGCAGTATTTT. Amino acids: CASSLDPRADTQYF.

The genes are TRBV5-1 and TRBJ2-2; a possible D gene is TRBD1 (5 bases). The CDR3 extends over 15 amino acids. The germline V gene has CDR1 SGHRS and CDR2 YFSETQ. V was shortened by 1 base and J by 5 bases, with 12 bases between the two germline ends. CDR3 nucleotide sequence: TGCGCCAGCAGCTTGAGTCAGGGTGGAACCGGGGAGCTGTTTTTT. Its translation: CASSLSQGGTGELFF. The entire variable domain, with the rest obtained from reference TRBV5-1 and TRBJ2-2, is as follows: KAGVTQTPRYLIKTRGQQVTLSCSPISGHRSVSWYQQTPGQGLQFLFEYFSETQRNKGNFPGRFSGRQFSNSRSEMNVSTLELGDSALYLCASSLSQGGTGELFFGEGSRLTVL.

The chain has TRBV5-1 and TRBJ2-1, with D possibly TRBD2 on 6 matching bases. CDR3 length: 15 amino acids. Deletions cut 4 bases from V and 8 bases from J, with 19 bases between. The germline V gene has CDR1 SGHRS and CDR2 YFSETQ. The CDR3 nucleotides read TGCGCCAGCAGCCTGCGGGGAACCCAGTTGGATGAGCAGTTCTTC. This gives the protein CASSLRGTQLDEQFF. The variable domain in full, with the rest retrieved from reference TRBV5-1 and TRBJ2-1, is KAGVTQTPRYLIKTRGQQVTLSCSPISGHRSVSWYQQTPGQGLQFLFEYFSETQRNKGNFPGRFSGRQFSNSRSEMNVSTLELGDSALYLCASSLRGTQLDEQFFGPGTRLTVL.

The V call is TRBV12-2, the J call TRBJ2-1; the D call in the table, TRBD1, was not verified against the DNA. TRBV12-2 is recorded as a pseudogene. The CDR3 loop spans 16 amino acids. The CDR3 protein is CASRLEQDPMYNEQFF. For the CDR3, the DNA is TGTGCAAGTCGCTTAGAACAGGACCCTATGTACAATGAGCAGTTCTTC.

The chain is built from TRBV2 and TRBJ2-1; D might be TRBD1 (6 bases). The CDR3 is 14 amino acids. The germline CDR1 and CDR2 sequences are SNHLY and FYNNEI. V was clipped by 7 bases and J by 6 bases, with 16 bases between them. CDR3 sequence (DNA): TGTGCCAGCAACCCTACAGGGTTCGTCAATGAGCAGTTCTTC. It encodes CASNPTGFVNEQFF.